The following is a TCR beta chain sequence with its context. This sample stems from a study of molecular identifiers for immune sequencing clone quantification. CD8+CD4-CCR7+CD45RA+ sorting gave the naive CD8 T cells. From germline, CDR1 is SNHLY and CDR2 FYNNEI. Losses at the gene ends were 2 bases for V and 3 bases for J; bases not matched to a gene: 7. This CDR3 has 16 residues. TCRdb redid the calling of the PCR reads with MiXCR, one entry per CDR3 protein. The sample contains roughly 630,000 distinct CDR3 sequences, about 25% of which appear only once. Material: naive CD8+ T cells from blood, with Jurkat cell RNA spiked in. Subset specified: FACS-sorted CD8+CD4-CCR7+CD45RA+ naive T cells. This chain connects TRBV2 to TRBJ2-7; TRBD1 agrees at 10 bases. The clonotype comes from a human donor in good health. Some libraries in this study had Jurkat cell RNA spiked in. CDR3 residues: CASSEWKTGGRYEQYF. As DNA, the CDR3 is TGTGCCAGCAGTGAATGGAAGACAGGGGGCCGCTACGAGCAGTACTTC.